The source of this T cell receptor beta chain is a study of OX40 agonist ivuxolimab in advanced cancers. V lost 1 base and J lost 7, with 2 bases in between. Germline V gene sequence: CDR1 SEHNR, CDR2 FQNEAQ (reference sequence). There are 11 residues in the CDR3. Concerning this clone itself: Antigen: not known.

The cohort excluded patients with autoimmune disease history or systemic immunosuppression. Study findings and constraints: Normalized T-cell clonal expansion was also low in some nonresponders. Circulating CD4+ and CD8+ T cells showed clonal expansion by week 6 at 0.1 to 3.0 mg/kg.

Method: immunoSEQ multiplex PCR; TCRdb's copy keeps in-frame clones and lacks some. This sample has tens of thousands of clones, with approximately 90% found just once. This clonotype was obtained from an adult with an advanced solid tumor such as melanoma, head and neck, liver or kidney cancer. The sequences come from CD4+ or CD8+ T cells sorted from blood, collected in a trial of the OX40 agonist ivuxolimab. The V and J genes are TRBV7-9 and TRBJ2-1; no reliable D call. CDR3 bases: TGTGCCAGCAGCTTAGGGAATGAGCAGTTCTTC. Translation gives CASSLGNEQFF.